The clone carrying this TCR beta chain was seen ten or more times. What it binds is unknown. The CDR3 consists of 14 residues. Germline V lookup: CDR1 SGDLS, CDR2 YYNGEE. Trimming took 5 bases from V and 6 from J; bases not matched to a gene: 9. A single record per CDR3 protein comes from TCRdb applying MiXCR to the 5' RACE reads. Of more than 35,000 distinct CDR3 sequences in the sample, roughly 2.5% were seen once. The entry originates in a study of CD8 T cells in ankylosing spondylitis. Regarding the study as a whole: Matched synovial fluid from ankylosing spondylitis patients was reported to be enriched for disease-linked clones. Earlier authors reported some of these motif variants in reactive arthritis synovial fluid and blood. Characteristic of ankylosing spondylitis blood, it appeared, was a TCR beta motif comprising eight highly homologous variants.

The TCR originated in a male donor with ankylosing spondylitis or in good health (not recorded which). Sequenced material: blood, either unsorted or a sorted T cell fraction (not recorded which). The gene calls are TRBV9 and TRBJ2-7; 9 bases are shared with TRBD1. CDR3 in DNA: TGTGCCAGCAGTCTTGGACAGGGGTTGAGCGAGCAGTACTTC. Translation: CASSLGQGLSEQYF.